This T cell receptor (beta chain) is drawn from a study of neurological immune-mediated disorders. One entry per CDR3 protein results from TCRdb running MiXCR on the 5' RACE reads. The repertoire has roughly 48,000 distinct CDR3 sequences, over 9.5% of them found once; the top ten carry 9%. The sample's time point: longitudinal time-point 3. This clonotype was recorded many times. V lost 4 bases, J lost 4 bases, and 17 bases lay in between. The CDR3 runs 16 residues. Germline loops: CDR1 SGHTA, CDR2 FQGNSA. The chain is built from TRBV7-2 and TRBJ2-1, with D perhaps matching TRBD1 (6 bases). The TCR sequence derives from a male donor with HTLV-1-associated myelopathy (HAM/TSP). The material sequenced was PBMCs. The chain's CDR3 is CASSSKTGVVYNEQFF. For the CDR3, the DNA is TGTGCCAGCAGCTCCAAGACAGGAGTAGTATACAATGAGCAGTTCTTC.